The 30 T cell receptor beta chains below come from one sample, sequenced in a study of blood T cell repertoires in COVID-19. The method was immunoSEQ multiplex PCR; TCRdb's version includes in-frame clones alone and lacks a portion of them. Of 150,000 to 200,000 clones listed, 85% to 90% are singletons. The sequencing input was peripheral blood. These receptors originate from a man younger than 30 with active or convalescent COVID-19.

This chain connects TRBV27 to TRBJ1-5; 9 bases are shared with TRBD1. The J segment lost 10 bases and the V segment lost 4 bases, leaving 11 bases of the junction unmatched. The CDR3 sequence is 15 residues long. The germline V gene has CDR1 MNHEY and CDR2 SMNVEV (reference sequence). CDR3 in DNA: TGTGCCAGCAGTTATGAGGGGACAGGGCGTTATCCCCAGCATTTT. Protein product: CASSYEGTGRYPQHF.

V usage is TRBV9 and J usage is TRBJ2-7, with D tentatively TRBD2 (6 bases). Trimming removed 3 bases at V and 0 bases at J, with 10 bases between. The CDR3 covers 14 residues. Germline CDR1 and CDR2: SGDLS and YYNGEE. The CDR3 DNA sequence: TGTGCCAGCAGCGCGGGACTCCTCTCCTACGAGCAGTACTTC. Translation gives CASSAGLLSYEQYF.

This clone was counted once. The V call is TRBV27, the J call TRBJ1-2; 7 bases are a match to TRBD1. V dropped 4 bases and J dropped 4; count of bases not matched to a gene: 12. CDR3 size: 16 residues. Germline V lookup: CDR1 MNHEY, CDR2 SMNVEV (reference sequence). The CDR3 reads CASSSLTGTRFYGYTF. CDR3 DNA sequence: TGTGCCAGCAGTTCTTTGACAGGGACTAGGTTCTATGGCTACACCTTC.

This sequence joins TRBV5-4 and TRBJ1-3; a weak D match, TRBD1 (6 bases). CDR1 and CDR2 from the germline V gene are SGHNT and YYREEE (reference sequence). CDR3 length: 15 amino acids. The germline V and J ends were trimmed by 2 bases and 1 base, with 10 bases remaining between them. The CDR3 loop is CASSLQGPSGNTIYF. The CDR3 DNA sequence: TGTGCCAGCAGCTTACAGGGACCATCTGGAAACACCATATATTTT.

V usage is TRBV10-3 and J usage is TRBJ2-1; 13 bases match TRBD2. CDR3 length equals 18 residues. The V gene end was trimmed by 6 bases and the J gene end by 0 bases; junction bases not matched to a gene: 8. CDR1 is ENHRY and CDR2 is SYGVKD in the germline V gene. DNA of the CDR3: TGTGCCATCAGCCCCTATCGGACTAGCGGGAGCTCCTACAATGAGCAGTTCTTC. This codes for CAISPYRTSGSSYNEQFF.

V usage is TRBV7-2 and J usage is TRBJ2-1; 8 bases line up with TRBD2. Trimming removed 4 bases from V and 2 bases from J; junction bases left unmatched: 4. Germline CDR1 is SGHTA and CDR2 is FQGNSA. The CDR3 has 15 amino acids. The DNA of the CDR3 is TGTGCCAGCAGCTATTCACTAGCGGCCTACAATGAGCAGTTCTTC. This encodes CASSYSLAAYNEQFF.

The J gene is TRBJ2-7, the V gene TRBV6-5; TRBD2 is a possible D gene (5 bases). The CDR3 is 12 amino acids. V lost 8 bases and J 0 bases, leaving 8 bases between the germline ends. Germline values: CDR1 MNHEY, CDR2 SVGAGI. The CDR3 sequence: CASRGLSYEQYF. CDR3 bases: TGTGCCAGCCGCGGGCTCTCCTACGAGCAGTACTTC.

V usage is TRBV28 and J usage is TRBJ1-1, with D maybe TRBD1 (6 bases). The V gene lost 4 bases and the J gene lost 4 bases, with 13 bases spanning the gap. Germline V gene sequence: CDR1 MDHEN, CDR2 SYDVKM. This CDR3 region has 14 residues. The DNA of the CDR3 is TGTGCCAGCAGTTACACTACAGGGCGCACTGAAGCTTTCTTT. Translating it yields CASSYTTGRTEAFF.

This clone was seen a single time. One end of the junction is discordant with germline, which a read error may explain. The CDR3 protein is CAAAVYRVSFNEQFF. CDR3 DNA sequence: TGTGCCGCAGCGGTTTACAGGGTGTCCTTCAATGAGCAGTTCTTC. The chain recombines TRBV2 with TRBJ2-1; D might be TRBD1 (6 bases). Germline V CDR1 and CDR2: SNHLY, FYNNEI. The CDR3 contains 15 residues. The full variable domain, in which reference TRBV2 and TRBJ2-1 provide the parts outside the CDR3, is EPEVTQTPSHQVTQMGQEVILRCVPISNHLYFYWYRQILGQKVEFLVSFYNNEISEKSEIFDDQFSVERPDGSNFTLKIRSTKLEDSAMYFCAAAVYRVSFNEQFFGPGTRLTVL.

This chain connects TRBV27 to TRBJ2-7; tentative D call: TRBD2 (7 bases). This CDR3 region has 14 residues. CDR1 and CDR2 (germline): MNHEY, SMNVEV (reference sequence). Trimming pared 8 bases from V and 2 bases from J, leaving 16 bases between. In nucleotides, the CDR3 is TGTGCCAGCTCCATGGGGGGGGCCCCCTACGAGCAGTACGTC. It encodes CASSMGGAPYEQYV.

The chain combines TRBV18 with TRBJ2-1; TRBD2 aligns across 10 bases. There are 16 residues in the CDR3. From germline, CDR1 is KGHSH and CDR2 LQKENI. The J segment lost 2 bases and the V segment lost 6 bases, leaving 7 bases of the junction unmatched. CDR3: CASSTSLAGAYNEQFF. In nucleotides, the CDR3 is TGTGCCAGCTCCACATCTCTAGCGGGGGCCTACAATGAGCAGTTCTTC.

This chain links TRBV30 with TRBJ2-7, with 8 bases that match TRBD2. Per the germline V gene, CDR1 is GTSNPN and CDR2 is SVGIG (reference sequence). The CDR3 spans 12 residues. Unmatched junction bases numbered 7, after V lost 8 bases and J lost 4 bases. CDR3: CAGPSGCYEQYV. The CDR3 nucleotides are TGTGCCGGTCCTAGCGGGTGTTACGAGCAGTACGTC.

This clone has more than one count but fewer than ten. CDR3 protein: CAISESREPGELFF. CDR3 sequence (DNA): TGTGCCATCAGTGAGTCGAGGGAACCCGGGGAGCTGTTTTTT. The chain carries TRBV10-3 and TRBJ2-2, with a weak D call TRBD2 (5 bases). Trimming took 0 bases from V and 6 from J, leaving 8 bases between them. Looked up from germline, CDR1 is ENHRY and CDR2 is SYGVKD. The CDR3 covers 14 residues.

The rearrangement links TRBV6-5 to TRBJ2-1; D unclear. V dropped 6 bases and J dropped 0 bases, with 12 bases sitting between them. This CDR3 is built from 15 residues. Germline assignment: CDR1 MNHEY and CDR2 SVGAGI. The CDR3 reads CASSSLSSSYNEQFF. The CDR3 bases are TGTGCCAGCAGCTCCTTATCGAGCTCCTACAATGAGCAGTTCTTC.

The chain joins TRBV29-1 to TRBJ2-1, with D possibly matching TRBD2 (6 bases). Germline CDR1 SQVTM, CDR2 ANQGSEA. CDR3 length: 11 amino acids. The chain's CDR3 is CSAGWGDEQFF. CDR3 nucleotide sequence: TGCAGTGCAGGGTGGGGGGATGAGCAGTTCTTC.

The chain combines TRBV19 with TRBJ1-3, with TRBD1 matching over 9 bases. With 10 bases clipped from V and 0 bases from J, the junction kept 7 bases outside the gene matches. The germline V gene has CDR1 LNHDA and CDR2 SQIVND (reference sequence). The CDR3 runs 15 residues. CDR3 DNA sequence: TGTGCCACCCGGGACAGGGTTTACTCTGGAAACACCATATATTTT. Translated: CATRDRVYSGNTIYF.

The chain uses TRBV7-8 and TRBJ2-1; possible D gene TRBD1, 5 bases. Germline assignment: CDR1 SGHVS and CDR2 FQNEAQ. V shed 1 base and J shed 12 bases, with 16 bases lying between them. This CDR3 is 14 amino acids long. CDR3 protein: CASSLGQGQKGQFF. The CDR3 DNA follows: TGTGCCAGCAGCTTAGGACAAGGACAAAAGGGGCAGTTCTTC.

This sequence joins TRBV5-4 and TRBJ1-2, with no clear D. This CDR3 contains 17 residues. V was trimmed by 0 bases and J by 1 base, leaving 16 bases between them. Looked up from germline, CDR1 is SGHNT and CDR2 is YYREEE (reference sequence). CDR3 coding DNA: TGTGCCAGCAGCTTGGTGTCCTCGGCACAGATTAACTATGGCTACACCTTC. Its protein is CASSLVSSAQINYGYTF.

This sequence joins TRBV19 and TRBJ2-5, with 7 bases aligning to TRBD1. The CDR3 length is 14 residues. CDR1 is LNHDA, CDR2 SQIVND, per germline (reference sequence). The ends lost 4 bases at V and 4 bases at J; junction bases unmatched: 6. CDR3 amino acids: CASSTQGVGETQYF. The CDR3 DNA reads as TGTGCCAGTAGTACCCAGGGGGTAGGAGAGACCCAGTACTTC. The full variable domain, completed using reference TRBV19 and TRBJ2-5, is DGGITQSPKYLFRKEGQNVTLSCEQNLNHDAMYWYRQDPGQGLRLIYYSQIVNDFQKGDIAEGYSVSREKKESFPLTVTSAQKNPTAFYLCASSTQGVGETQYFGPGTRLLVL.

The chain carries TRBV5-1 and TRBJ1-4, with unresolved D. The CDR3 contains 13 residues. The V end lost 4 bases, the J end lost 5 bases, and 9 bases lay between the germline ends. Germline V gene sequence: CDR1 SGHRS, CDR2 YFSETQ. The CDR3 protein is CASSIDGNEKLFF. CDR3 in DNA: TGCGCCAGCAGCATAGACGGGAATGAAAAACTGTTTTTT.

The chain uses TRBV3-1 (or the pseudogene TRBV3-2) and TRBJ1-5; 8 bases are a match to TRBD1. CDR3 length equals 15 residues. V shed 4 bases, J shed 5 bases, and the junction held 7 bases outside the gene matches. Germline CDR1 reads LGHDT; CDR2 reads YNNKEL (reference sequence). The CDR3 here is CASSPGDRGYQPQHF. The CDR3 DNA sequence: TGTGCCAGCAGCCCAGGAGACAGGGGATATCAGCCCCAGCATTTT.

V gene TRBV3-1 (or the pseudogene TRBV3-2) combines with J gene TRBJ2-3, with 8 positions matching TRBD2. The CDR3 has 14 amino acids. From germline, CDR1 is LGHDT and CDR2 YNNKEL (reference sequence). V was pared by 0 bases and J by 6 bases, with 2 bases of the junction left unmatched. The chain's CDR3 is CASSQDRGGDTQYF. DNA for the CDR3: TGTGCCAGCAGCCAAGATCGGGGGGGGGATACGCAGTATTTT.

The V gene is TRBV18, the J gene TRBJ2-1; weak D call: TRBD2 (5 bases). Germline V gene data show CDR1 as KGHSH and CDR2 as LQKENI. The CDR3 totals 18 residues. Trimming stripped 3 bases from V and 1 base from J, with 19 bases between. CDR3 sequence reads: CASSPLPLSAGSYNEQFF. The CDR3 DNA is TGTGCCAGCTCACCCCTGCCGCTTAGCGCAGGTTCCTACAATGAGCAGTTCTTC.

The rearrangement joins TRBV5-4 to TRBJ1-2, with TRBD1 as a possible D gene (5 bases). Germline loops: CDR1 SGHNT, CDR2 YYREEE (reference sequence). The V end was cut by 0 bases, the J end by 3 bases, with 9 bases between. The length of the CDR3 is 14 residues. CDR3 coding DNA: TGTGCCAGCAGCTTGGACAGGTGGGACTATGGCTACACCTTC. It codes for CASSLDRWDYGYTF.

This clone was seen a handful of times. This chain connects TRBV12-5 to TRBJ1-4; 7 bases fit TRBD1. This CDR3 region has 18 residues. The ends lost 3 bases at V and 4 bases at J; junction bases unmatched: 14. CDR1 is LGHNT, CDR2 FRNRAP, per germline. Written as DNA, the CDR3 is TGTGCTAGTGGTTTTAGGCAGGGGGATACCTTATTTAATGAAAAACTGTTTTTT. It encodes CASGFRQGDTLFNEKLFF.

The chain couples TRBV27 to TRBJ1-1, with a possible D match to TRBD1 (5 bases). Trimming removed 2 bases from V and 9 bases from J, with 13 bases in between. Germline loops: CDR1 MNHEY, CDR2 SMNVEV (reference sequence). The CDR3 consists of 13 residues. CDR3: CASSLKPRTKAFF. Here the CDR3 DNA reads TGTGCCAGCAGTTTAAAGCCCCGGACAAAAGCTTTCTTT.

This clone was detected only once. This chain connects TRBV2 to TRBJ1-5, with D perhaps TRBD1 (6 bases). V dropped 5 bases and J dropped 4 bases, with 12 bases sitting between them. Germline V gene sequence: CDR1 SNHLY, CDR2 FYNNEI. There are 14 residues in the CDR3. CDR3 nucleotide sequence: TGTGCCAGCAGTACTCAGGGGCTAAATCAGCCCCAGCATTTT. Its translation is CASSTQGLNQPQHF.

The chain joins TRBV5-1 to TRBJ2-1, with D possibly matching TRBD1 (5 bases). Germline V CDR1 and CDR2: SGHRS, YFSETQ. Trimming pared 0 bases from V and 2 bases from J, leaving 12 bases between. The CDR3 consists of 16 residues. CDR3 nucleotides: TGCGCCAGCAGCTTGGGAGCCCAGGGTCCCTACAATGAGCAGTTCTTC. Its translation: CASSLGAQGPYNEQFF. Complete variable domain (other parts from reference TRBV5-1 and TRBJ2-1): KAGVTQTPRYLIKTRGQQVTLSCSPISGHRSVSWYQQTPGQGLQFLFEYFSETQRNKGNFPGRFSGRQFSNSRSEMNVSTLELGDSALYLCASSLGAQGPYNEQFFGPGTRLTVL.

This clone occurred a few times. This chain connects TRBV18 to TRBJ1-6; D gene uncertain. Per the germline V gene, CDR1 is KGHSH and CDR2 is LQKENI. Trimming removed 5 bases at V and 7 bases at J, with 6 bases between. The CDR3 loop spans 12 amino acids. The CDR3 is CASSELNSPLHF. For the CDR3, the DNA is TGTGCCAGCTCAGAGTTGAATTCACCCCTCCACTTT.

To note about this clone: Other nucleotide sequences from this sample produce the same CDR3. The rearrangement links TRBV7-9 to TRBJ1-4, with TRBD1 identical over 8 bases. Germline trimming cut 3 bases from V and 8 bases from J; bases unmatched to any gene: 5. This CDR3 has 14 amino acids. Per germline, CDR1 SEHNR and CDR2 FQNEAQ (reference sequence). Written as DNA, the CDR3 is TGTGCCAGCAGCTTGGCGCGACAGGGGGAAAAACTGTTTTTT. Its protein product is CASSLARQGEKLFF.